The TCR beta chain under discussion was sequenced for a study of chemoradiotherapy in HPV16-positive cancers. The method was immunoSEQ multiplex PCR; TCRdb's version includes in-frame clones alone and lacks a portion of them. The sample carries around 16,000 clones, roughly 80% recorded once. Over chemoradiotherapy, repertoires were sampled more than once. The CDR3 length is 15 residues. J gave up 0 bases and V 3 bases, and 5 bases lay outside the gene matches. CDR1 is SGHDT, CDR2 YYEEEE, per germline. Sample acquisition took place from a patient who underwent chemoradiotherapy. This chain uses TRBV5-6 with TRBJ1-1, with TRBD1 matching 7 bases. The sequence was obtained from a human donor with HPV-associated anogenital cancer. CDR3 in amino acids: CASSWDRGMNTEAFF. DNA for the CDR3: TGTGCCAGCAGCTGGGACAGAGGGATGAACACTGAAGCTTTCTTT.